The 9 T cell receptor beta chains presented below share a single source sample, sequenced in a study of CD8+CD57+ T cells in acquired aplastic anemia. TCR beta VDJ and CDR3 were profiled, and genomic DNA was the template. TCRdb redid the calling of the reads with MiXCR, one entry per CDR3 protein. This sample has fewer than 200,000 distinct CDR3 sequences, with approximately 44% found just once. The sequenced sample was sorted CD4+, CD8+, or CD8+CD57+ T cells (not recorded which) from PBMCs. These receptors all stem from a human donor in good health.

This clonotype appeared many times. The J gene is TRBJ1-3, the V gene TRBV12-3 or TRBV12-4; D ambiguous. Trimming cost V 5 bases and J 0 bases, with 14 bases left between them. The CDR3 is 16 residues long. This CDR3 is CASSAVQVTSGNTIYF. For the CDR3, the DNA is TGTGCCAGCAGTGCTGTGCAGGTTACCTCTGGAAACACCATATATTTT.

The CDR3 here is CASRPGGWDYGYTF. The CDR3 DNA follows: TGTGCCAGCAGACCAGGGGGTTGGGACTATGGCTACACCTTC. The rearrangement links TRBV6-2 or TRBV6-3 to TRBJ1-2, with 7 bases fitting TRBD1. The V segment lost 6 bases and the J segment 3 bases; nucleotides outside the gene matches: 7. CDR1 and CDR2 from the germline V gene are MNHEY and SVGEGT. CDR3 length: 14 amino acids.

This clonotype was counted many times. J is TRBJ1-4 and V is TRBV20-1; D perhaps matches TRBD1 (6 bases). Deletions cut 6 bases from V and 8 bases from J, with 13 bases between. The CDR3 length is 12 residues. The germline CDR1 and CDR2 sequences are DFQATT and SNEGSKA (reference sequence). The DNA for the CDR3 is TGCAGTGCCGCGGCAGGGGCAGAAAAACTGTTTTTT. This sequence encodes CSAAAGAEKLFF.

This clonotype was recorded at least ten times. DNA of the CDR3: TGTGCCAGCAGCCTAGACCCTGGTAACTACGAGCAGTACTTC. Its protein product is CASSLDPGNYEQYF. V gene TRBV7-2 combines with J gene TRBJ2-7; D call uncertain. Trimming left V 5 bases short and J 3 bases short, with 14 bases between. The germline V gene has CDR1 SGHTA and CDR2 FQGNSA. This CDR3 has 14 amino acids. The full variable domain, in which reference TRBV7-2 and TRBJ2-7 provide the parts outside the CDR3, is GAGVSQSPSNKVTEKGKDVELRCDPISGHTALYWYRQSLGQGLEFLIYFQGNSAPDKSGLPSDRFSAERTGGSVSTLTIQRTQQEDSAVYLCASSLDPGNYEQYFGPGTRLTVT.

J is TRBJ2-2 and V is TRBV10-3; TRBD2 is a possible D gene (5 bases). Germline assignment: CDR1 ENHRY and CDR2 SYGVKD. The CDR3 consists of 13 residues. Trimming left V 3 bases short and J 7 bases short, with 9 bases between. The CDR3 is CAISDEGYGELFF. The CDR3, as DNA: TGTGCCATCAGTGACGAGGGCTACGGGGAGCTGTTTTTT.

This clonotype came up many times. This sequence joins TRBV20-1 and TRBJ1-1; D is unresolved. CDR1 and CDR2 (germline): DFQATT, SNEGSKA (reference sequence). The length of the CDR3 is 15 residues. V was pared by 6 bases and J by 1 base, with 18 bases between. In nucleotides, the CDR3 is TGCAGTGCCCCCCAAAAGTCCGGTCAGAACACTGAAGCTTTCTTT. It is translated as CSAPQKSGQNTEAFF.

V gene TRBV11-1 combines with J gene TRBJ2-1; 10 nucleotides align to TRBD2. Unmatched junction bases numbered 14, after V lost 3 bases and J lost 9 bases. CDR3 length equals 17 residues. Germline V gene lookup returns CDR1 SGHAT and CDR2 FQDESV (reference sequence). Written as DNA, the CDR3 is TGTGCCAGCAGCTTCGGCCTTAGCGGGGGGTCAGTTATTGAGCAGTTCTTC. Residues: CASSFGLSGGSVIEQFF.

The chain uses TRBV19 and TRBJ1-6; TRBD1 agrees at 7 bases. Germline V gene sequence: CDR1 LNHDA, CDR2 SQIVND (reference sequence). V trimming: 10 bases; J trimming: 0 bases; junction bases outside the gene matches: 6. The CDR3 sequence is 15 residues long. For the CDR3, the DNA is TGTGCCACCTGGGACAGAAGCTCCTATAATTCACCCCTCCACTTT. Translation gives CATWDRSSYNSPLHF.

This rearrangement joins TRBV6-1 to TRBJ2-7; weak D call: TRBD1 (5 bases). Between the trimmed V and J ends, which lost 5 bases and 3 bases, there was a span of 11 bases. CDR1 is MNHNS and CDR2 is SASEGT in the germline V gene. This CDR3 contains 13 residues. CDR3 sequence (DNA): TGTGCCAGCAGTAAAACCCAGGGCTACGAGCAGTACTTC. Translating it yields CASSKTQGYEQYF.